This is a list of T cell receptor beta chains from one sample in a study of shared clonotypes between healthy human individuals. Clones were read by immunoSEQ multiplex PCR, and TCRdb kept only the in-frame ones, dropping some. The sample includes over 750,000 clones, roughly 96% of them seen just once. Source material: naive CD8+ T cells sorted from blood. Every receptor here comes from a man aged 25-45 years in good health. The CDR3 runs from the conserved cysteine through the conserved F or W. The D gene is left open where the match is weak. Some rows have no size entry. The others give once, few or many, or a class for an expanded clone.

d_call clone_size j_call v_call cdr3_nt cdr3_aa
. . TRBJ2-1 TRBV29-1 TGCAGCGTTGAAGAATGGCGGGGGCGCGCCTACAATGAGCAGTTCTTC CSVEEWRGRAYNEQFF
. . TRBJ1-5 TRBV18 TGTGCCAGCTCACCCTACGGTTATAGCAATCAGCCCCAGCATTTT CASSPYGYSNQPQHF
. . TRBJ2-7 TRBV5-4 TGTGCCAGCTCCATGACCCCCTTGGATGGCTACGAGCAGTACTTC CASSMTPLDGYEQYF
. . TRBJ2-6 TRBV7-3 TGTGCCAGCAGCGCGACATCAGGGAGAGGGGCCAACGTCCTGACTTTC CASSATSGRGANVLTF
TRBD2 . TRBJ2-3 TRBV7-2 TGTGCCAGCAGCTTTCCTCTAGCGGGGACAGATACGCAGTATTTT CASSFPLAGTDTQYF
. . TRBJ1-2 TRBV27 TGTGCCACTATGCCCAGGACATCAATCAACTATGGCTACACCTTC CATMPRTSINYGYTF
. . TRBJ1-5 TRBV4-3 TGCGCCAGCAGCCAAGACGGACCCTATAGCAATCAGCCCCAGCATTTT CASSQDGPYSNQPQHF
. . TRBJ2-7 TRBV4-1 TGCGCCAGCAGCCAAGAGTTGCTTTCCTACGAGCAGTACTTC CASSQELLSYEQYF
. . TRBJ2-1 TRBV7-3 TGTGCCAGCAGTTTAACTTTGGTCCATTTCAACGAGCAGTTCTTC CASSLTLVHFNEQFF
TRBD2 once TRBJ2-2 TRBV14 TGTGCCAGCAGCCAAGCAATGGGACTAGCGGGGAGAGGTTACACCGGGGAGCTGTTTTTT CASSQAMGLAGRGYTGELFF
. . TRBJ2-1 TRBV7-9 TGTGCCAGCAGCCCACCCGGCCTAGTCAATGAGCAGTTCTTC CASSPPGLVNEQFF
. . TRBJ2-1 TRBV18 TGTGCCAGCTCACCAAAACCCCCCCCCGCTCTCCCGACCCCCGACAATGAGCAGTTCTTC CASSPKPPPALPTPDNEQFF
. . TRBJ2-7 TRBV27 TGTGCCAGCAGTTTGGGGCAAACCTACGAGCAGTACTTC CASSLGQTYEQYF
TRBD1 . TRBJ1-2 TRBV2 TGTGCCAGCGGACAGGTTAACTATGGCTACACCTTC CASGQVNYGYTF
. once TRBJ2-7 TRBV5-5 TGTGCCAGCAGCTTGTCAGGTCCACTCGAGCAGTACTTC CASSLSGPLEQYF
. . TRBJ1-1 TRBV4-3 TGCGCCAGCAGCCAAGGAAATGAAGCTTTCTTT CASSQGNEAFF
TRBD2 . TRBJ2-2 TRBV29-1 TGCAGCGTTGACGTTGCGGGAGGGCTGCCCGGGGAGCTGTTTTTT CSVDVAGGLPGELFF
. . TRBJ1-2 TRBV9 TGTGCCAGCAGCGTCTACGACAGTTATGGCTACACCTTC CASSVYDSYGYTF
. . TRBJ2-1 TRBV7-9 TGTGCCAGCAGCCATTTAGGGGAGTATGAGCAGTTCTTC CASSHLGEYEQFF
TRBD2 . TRBJ2-4 TRBV27 TGTGCCAGCAGTATAGCGGGAGCGGCCAAAAACATTCAGTACTTC CASSIAGAAKNIQYF
. . TRBJ2-2 TRBV11-3 TGTGCCAGCAGCTTAGGAGAGGCGATCAACACCGGGGAGCTGTTTTTT CASSLGEAINTGELFF
. . TRBJ2-1 TRBV2 TGTGCCAGCAGTGCGCACTGGACTGGCGGAACTGATGAGCAGTTCTTC CASSAHWTGGTDEQFF
. . TRBJ1-3 TRBV28 TGTGCCAGCAGTCTGCCGGGGGCCACCATATATTTT CASSLPGATIYF
. . TRBJ2-1 TRBV27 TGTGCCAGCAGTCCCAGTCAGACCTACAATGAGCAGTTCTTC CASSPSQTYNEQFF
. once TRBJ2-1 TRBV21-1 TGTGCCAGCAGCATTGGTCCCGACAGGGAGCAGTTCTTC CASSIGPDREQFF
. . TRBJ2-7 TRBV28 TGTGCCAGCAGTTTTAGGGTCTACGAGCAGTACTTC CASSFRVYEQYF
TRBD1 . TRBJ2-7 TRBV30 TGTGCCTGGAGTCAAGGACAGGGCTACGAGCAGTACTTC CAWSQGQGYEQYF
. . TRBJ1-1 TRBV5-1 TGCGCCAGCAGCTTGGTAGCGGACTTGCTGAACACTGAAGCTTTCTTT CASSLVADLLNTEAFF
TRBD2 . TRBJ2-1 TRBV19 TGTGCCAGCGGGTGGGGGGGCTCCTACAATGAGCAGTTCTTC CASGWGGSYNEQFF
. . TRBJ2-7 TRBV27 TGTGCCAGCAGTTTATATGGTCGAGAGCAGTACTTC CASSLYGREQYF
. . TRBJ2-2 TRBV29-1 TGCAGCGTTGATATAGGAGGGGGGTATCCACGGACCGGGGAGCTGTTTTTT CSVDIGGGYPRTGELFF
. . TRBJ1-1 TRBV27 TGTGCCAGCAGGGAGAATAGGTATAGGGCGAACACTGAAGCTTTCTTT CASRENRYRANTEAFF
. . TRBJ2-3 TRBV28 TGTGCCAGCAGTTTAGGAGGGTTGGGGTATGGGCAGTATTTT CASSLGGLGYGQYF
. . TRBJ2-5 TRBV9 TGTGCCAGCAGCGTAGGAGGATATCAAGAGACCCAGTACTTC CASSVGGYQETQYF
. . TRBJ1-1 TRBV13 TGTGCCAGCACCTTAGTCTTGGGGAACACTGAAGCTTTCTTT CASTLVLGNTEAFF
TRBD1 once TRBJ2-7 TRBV5-4 TGTGCCAGCAGCTCGGTGGGGACAGGGGGCTACGAGCAGTACTTC CASSSVGTGGYEQYF
. . TRBJ2-3 TRBV7-3 TGTGCCAGCAGCTTAGGGGTCTGGTCACAGCCAGATACGCAGTATTTT CASSLGVWSQPDTQYF
. . TRBJ2-1 TRBV5-1 TGCGCCAGCAGTCTGAGCTCCTACAATGAGCAGTTCTTC CASSLSSYNEQFF
. . TRBJ1-3 TRBV7-6 TGTGCCAGCAGTAACCAGGGTCCTGGAAACACCATATATTTT CASSNQGPGNTIYF
. once TRBJ2-2 TRBV10-3 TGTGCCATCAGTGAGCCAACGACTCCCTACACCGGGGAGCTGTTTTTT CAISEPTTPYTGELFF
. once TRBJ2-5 TRBV15 TGTGCCACCAGCAGAGATATGACAACCCAAGAGACCCAGTACTTC CATSRDMTTQETQYF
. . TRBJ2-7 TRBV2 TGTGCCAGCAGTGAAGCGCGGCAGGGCTTGGGGGAGCAGTACTTC CASSEARQGLGEQYF
. once TRBJ2-5 TRBV7-9 TGTGCCAGCAGCCTTTCCAGGGAAACAGGGACCCAGTACTTC CASSLSRETGTQYF
. . TRBJ2-7 TRBV5-6 TGTGCCAGCAGCTTGGATGGGGACTACGAGCAGTACTTC CASSLDGDYEQYF
TRBD1 . TRBJ2-7 TRBV10-2 TGCGCCAGCAGTGTAGACAGGGGCCTCGCTTACGAGCAGTACTTC CASSVDRGLAYEQYF
TRBD1 . TRBJ2-1 TRBV4-3 TGCGCCAGCAGCCAAGGATCTTACCCGGGACAGGGAGGGCAGTTCTTC CASSQGSYPGQGGQFF
. once TRBJ2-7 TRBV15 TGTGCCACCAGCAGCCGGGACGGACCCTACGAGCAGTACTTC CATSSRDGPYEQYF
TRBD2 . TRBJ2-3 TRBV4-3 TGCGCCAGCAGCGGCCGAGCGGGGCCGGATTTTGGCACAGATACGCAGTATTTT CASSGRAGPDFGTDTQYF
. once TRBJ2-1 TRBV18 TGTGCCAGCTCACCCCGGGACCCGATTGACTACAATGAGCAGTTCTTC CASSPRDPIDYNEQFF
. . TRBJ2-2 TRBV5-1 TGCGCCAGCGCCCAGGGGATTCCACCTCTCACCGGGGAGCTGTTTTTT CASAQGIPPLTGELFF
. . TRBJ2-7 TRBV9 TGTGCCAGCAGCCTCGACAGGGAGGGCTACGAGCAGTACTTC CASSLDREGYEQYF
. . TRBJ1-1 TRBV18 TGTGCCAGCTCACACCGTGACAGTTTCATGAACACTGAAGCTTTCTTT CASSHRDSFMNTEAFF
. . TRBJ1-4 TRBV7-2 TGTGCCAGCAGCAAACCCACGAATGGAGAAAGGGGAAAACTGTTTTTT CASSKPTNGERGKLFF
. . TRBJ2-3 TRBV28 TGTGCCAGCAGTTTTTCTCTTGGGGATACGCAGTATTTT CASSFSLGDTQYF